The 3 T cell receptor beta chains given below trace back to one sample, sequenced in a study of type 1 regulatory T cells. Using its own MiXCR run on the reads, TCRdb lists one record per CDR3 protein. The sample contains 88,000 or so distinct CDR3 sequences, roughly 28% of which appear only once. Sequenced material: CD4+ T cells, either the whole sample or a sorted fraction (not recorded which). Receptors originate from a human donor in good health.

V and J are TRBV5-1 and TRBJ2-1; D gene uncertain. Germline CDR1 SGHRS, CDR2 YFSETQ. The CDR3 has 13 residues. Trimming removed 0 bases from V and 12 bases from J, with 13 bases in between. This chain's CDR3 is CASSLAVASGQFF. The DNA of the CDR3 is TGCGCCAGCAGCTTGGCCGTTGCCTCTGGGCAGTTCTTC.

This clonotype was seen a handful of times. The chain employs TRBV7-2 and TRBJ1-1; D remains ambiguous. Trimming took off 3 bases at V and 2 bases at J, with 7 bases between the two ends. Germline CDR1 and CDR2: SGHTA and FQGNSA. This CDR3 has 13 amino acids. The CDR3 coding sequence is TGTGCCAGCAGCTTCCCGGCAAACACTGAAGCTTTCTTT. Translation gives CASSFPANTEAFF.

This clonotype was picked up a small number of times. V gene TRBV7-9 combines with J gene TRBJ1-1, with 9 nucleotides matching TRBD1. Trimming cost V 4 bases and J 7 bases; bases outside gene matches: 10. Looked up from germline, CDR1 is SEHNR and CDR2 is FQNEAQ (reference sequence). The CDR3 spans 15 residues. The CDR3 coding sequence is TGTGCCAGCAGCTCGGGACAGGGAATATTCAGTGAAGCTTTCTTT. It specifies CASSSGQGIFSEAFF.